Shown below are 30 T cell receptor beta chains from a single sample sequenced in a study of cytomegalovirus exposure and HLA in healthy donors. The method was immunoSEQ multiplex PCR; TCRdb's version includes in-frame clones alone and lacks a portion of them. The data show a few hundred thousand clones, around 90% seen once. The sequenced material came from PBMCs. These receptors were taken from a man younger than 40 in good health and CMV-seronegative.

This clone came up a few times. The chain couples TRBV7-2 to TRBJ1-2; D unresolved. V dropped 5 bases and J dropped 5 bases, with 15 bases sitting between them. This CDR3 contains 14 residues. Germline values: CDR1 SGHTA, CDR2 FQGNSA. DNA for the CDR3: TGTGCCAGCAGCCCACAGTCGGCCCTTTATGGCTACACCTTC. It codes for CASSPQSALYGYTF.

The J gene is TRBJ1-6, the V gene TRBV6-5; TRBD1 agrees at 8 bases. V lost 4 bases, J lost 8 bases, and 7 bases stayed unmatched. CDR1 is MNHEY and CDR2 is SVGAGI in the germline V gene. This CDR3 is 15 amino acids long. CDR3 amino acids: CASSWTGTGDSPLHF. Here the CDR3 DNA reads TGTGCCAGCAGTTGGACCGGGACAGGAGATTCACCCCTCCACTTT.

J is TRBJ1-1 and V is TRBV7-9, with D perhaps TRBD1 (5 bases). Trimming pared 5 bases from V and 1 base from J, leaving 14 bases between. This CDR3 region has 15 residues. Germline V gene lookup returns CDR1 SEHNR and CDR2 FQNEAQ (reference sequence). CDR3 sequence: CASSRHQGGNTEAFF. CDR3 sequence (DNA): TGTGCCAGCAGCCGCCATCAGGGTGGGAACACTGAAGCTTTCTTT.

The CDR3 coding sequence is TGTGCCAGCAACTTAAGGGACATGGGGTATGAGCAGTTCTTC. Translated, it gives CASNLRDMGYEQFF. The chain carries TRBV2 and TRBJ2-1; D is perhaps TRBD1 (6 bases). V lost 7 bases and J lost 8, with 18 bases in between. This CDR3 comprises 14 residues. In germline, CDR1 is SNHLY, CDR2 FYNNEI.

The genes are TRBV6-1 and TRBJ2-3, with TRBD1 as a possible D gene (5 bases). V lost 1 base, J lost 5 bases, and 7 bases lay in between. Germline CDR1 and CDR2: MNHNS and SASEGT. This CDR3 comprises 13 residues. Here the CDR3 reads CASSEERGDTQYF. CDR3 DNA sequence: TGTGCCAGCAGTGAAGAAAGGGGAGATACGCAGTATTTT.

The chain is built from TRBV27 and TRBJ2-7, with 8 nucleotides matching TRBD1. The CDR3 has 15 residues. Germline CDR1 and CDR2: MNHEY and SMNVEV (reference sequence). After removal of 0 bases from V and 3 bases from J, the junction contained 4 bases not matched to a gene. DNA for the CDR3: TGTGCCAGCAGTTTATCCCGGACAGGGAGCTACGAGCAGTACTTC. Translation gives CASSLSRTGSYEQYF.

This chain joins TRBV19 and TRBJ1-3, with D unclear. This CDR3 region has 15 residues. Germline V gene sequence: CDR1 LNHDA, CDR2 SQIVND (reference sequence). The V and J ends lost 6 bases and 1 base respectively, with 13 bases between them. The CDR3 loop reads CASSSAFRSGNTIYF. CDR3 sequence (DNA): TGTGCCAGTAGCTCAGCGTTCCGATCTGGAAACACCATATATTTT.

The CDR3 sequence is CASRGTASNEKLFF. The CDR3 bases are TGTGCCAGCAGAGGGACAGCTAGTAATGAAAAACTGTTTTTT. The chain employs TRBV6-1 and TRBJ1-4, with 7 bases fitting TRBD1. The germline V gene encodes CDR1 MNHNS and CDR2 SASEGT. V lost 6 bases and J lost 4; bases outside the gene matches: 5. This CDR3 has 14 amino acids.

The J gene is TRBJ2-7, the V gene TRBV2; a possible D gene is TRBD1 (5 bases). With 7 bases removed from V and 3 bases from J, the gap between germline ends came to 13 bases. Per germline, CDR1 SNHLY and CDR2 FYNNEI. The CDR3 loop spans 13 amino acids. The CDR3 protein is CASKPTDYYEQYF. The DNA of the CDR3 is TGTGCCAGCAAGCCGACAGATTACTACGAGCAGTACTTC.

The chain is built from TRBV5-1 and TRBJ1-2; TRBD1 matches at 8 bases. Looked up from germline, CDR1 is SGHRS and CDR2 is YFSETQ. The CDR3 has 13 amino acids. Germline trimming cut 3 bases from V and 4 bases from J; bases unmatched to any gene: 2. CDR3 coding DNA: TGCGCCAGCAGCTATACAGGGGGCTATGGCTACACCTTC. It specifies CASSYTGGYGYTF.

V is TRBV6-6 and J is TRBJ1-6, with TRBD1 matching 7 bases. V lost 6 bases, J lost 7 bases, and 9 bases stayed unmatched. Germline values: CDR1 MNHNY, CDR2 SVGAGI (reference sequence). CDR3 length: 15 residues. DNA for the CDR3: TGTGCCAGCAGATCAGACAGGGTTATGAATTCACCCCTCCACTTT. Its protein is CASRSDRVMNSPLHF.

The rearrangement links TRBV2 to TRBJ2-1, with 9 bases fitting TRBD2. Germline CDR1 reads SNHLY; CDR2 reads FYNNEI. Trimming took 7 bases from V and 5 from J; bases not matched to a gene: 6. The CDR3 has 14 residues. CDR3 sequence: CASNRLAGNNEQFF. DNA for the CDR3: TGTGCCAGCAATAGGCTAGCGGGGAACAATGAGCAGTTCTTC.

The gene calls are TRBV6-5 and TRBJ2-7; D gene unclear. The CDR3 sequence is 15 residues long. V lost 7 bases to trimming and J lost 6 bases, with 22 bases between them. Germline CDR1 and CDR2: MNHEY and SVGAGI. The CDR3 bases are TGTGCCAGCAAAGTATCTCCCGACTCACCCGGCGAGCAGTACTTC. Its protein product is CASKVSPDSPGEQYF.

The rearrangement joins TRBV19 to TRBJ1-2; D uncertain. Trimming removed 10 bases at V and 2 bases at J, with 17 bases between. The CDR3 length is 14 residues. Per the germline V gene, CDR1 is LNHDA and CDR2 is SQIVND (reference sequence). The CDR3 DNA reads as TGTGCCACCCAGAGGGATCCACTAAACTATGGCTACACCTTC. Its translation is CATQRDPLNYGYTF.

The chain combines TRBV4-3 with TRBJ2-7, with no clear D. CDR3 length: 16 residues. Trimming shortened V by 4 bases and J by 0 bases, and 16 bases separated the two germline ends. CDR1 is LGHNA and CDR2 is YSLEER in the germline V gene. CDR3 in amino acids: CASSPDHGRLSYEQYF. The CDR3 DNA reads TGCGCCAGCAGCCCCGATCACGGCAGGCTCTCCTACGAGCAGTACTTC.

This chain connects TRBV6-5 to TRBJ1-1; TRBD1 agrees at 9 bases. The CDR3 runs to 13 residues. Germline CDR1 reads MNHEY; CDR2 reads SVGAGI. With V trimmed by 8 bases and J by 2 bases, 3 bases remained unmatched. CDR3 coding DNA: TGTGCCAGCCGACAGGGGGGAAACACTGAAGCTTTCTTT. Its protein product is CASRQGGNTEAFF.

The CDR3: CASSQGFSGYTEAFF. The DNA of the CDR3 is TGCGCCAGCAGCCAAGGGTTCTCAGGGTACACTGAAGCTTTCTTT. The chain uses TRBV4-1 and TRBJ1-1, with D maybe TRBD1 (5 bases). CDR1 MGHRA and CDR2 YSYEKL come from the germline V gene. The CDR3 consists of 15 residues. Trimming stripped 1 base from V and 3 bases from J, with 12 bases between.

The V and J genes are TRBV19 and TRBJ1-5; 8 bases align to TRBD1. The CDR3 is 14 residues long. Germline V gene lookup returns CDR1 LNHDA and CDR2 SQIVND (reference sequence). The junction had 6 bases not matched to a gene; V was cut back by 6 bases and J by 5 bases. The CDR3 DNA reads TGTGCCAGTAGGGATTCAGGGGGCTATCAGCCCCAGCATTTT. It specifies CASRDSGGYQPQHF.

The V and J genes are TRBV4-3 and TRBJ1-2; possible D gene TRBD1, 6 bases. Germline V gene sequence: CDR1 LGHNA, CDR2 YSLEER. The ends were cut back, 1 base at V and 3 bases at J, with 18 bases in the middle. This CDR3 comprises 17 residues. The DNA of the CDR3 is TGCGCCAGCAGCCAAGGTCTTATAAACAGGGTCGACTATGGCTACACCTTC. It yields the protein CASSQGLINRVDYGYTF.

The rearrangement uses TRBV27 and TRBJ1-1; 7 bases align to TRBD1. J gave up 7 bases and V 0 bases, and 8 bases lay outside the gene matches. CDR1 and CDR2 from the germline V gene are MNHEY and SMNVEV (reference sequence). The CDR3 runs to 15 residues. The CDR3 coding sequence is TGTGCCAGCAGTTTATCTAGGGACAGAGCAAGTGAAGCTTTCTTT. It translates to CASSLSRDRASEAFF.

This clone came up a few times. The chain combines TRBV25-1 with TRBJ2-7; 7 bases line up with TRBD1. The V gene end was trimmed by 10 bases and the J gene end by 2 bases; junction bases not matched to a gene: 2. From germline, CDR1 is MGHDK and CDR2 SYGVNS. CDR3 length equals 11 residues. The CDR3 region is CATTGAYEQYF. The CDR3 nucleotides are TGTGCCACCACAGGGGCCTACGAGCAGTACTTC.

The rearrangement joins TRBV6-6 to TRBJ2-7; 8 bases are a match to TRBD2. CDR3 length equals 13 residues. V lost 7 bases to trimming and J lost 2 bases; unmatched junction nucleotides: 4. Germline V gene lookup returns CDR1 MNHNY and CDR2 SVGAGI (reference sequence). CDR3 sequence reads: CASTPGGPYEQYF. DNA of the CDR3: TGTGCCAGCACCCCGGGGGGGCCCTACGAGCAGTACTTC.

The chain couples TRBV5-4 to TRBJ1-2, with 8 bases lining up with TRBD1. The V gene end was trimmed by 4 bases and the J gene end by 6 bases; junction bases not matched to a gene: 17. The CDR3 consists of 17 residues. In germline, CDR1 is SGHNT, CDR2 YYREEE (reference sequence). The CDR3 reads CASSPPRQGASGDGYTF. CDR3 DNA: TGTGCCAGCAGCCCGCCGCGTCAGGGGGCTTCAGGGGATGGCTACACCTTC.

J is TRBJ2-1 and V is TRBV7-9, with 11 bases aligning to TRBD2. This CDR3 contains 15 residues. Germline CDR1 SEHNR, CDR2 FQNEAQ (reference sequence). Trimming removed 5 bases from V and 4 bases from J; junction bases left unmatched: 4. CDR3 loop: CASSPRLAGYNEQFF. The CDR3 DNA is TGTGCCAGCAGCCCAAGACTAGCGGGGTACAATGAGCAGTTCTTC.

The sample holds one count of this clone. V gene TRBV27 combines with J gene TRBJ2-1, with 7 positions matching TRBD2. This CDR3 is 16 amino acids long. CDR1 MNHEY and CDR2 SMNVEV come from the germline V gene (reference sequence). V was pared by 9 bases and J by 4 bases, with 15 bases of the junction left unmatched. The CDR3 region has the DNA TGTGCCAGTGTTCCCGAAGCGGGGAACCTATACAATGAGCAGTTCTTC. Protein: CASVPEAGNLYNEQFF.

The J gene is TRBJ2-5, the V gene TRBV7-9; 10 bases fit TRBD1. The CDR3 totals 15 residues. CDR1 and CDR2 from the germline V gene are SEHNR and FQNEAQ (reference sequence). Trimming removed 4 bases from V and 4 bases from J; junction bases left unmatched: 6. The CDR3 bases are TGTGCCAGCAGCTCCCGACAGGGGGCAGGAGAGACCCAGTACTTC. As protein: CASSSRQGAGETQYF. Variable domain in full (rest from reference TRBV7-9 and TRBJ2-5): DTGVSQNPRHKITKRGQNVTFRCDPISEHNRLYWYRQTLGQGPEFLTYFQNEAQLEKSRLLSDRFSAERPKGSFSTLEIQRTEQGDSAMYLCASSSRQGAGETQYFGPGTRLLVL.

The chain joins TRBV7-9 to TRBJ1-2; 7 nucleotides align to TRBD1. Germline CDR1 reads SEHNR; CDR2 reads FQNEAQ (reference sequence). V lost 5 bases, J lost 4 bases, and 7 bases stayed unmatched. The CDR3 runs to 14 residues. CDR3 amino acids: CASSPDRETYGYTF. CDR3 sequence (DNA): TGTGCCAGCAGCCCTGACAGGGAGACCTATGGCTACACCTTC.

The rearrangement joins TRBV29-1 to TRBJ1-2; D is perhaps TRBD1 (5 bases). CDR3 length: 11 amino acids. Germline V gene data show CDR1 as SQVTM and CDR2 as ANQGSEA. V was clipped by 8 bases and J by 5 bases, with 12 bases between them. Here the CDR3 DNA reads TGCAGCTCTGGCGGGGGATATGGCTACACCTTC. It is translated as CSSGGGYGYTF.

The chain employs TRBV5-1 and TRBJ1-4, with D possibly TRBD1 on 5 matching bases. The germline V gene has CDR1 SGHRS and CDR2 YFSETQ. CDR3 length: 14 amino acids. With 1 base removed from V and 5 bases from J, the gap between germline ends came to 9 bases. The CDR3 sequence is CASSLMPGNEKLFF. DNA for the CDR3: TGCGCCAGCAGCTTGATGCCAGGGAATGAAAAACTGTTTTTT.

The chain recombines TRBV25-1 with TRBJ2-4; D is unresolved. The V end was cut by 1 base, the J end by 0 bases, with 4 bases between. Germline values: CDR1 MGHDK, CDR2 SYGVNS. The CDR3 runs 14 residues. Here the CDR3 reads CASSELLAKNIQYF. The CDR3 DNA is TGTGCCAGCAGTGAATTACTAGCCAAAAACATTCAGTACTTC.